A single sample is the source of the 5 T cell receptor beta chains below, sequenced in a study of Graves' ophthalmopathy and Graves' hyperthyroidism (dated by TCRdb to 2017 to 2018). Instrument used: Illumina HiSeq 2000. For repertoire sequencing, TCR beta CDR3 regions were amplified from RNA transcripts. HTBI primers and the Qiagen OneStep RT-PCR kit were used in a first-round RT-PCR, which was followed by a second-round multiplex PCR, size selection and purification. TCRdb trimmed the raw reads at Q25, called clones with MiXCR and kept productive beta chains. Rows are unified per CDR3 protein, each entry keeping the most common DNA and genes. Counted in this sample were just over 600,000 distinct CDR3 sequences; 22% of them appeared once. More than 5.5% of the sample comes from the top ten. Sequenced sample: peripheral blood. The receptors shown here come from a woman younger than 35 with stable Graves' hyperthyroidism. Some clones in this sample may be carry-over from other donors' samples. Donor details come from another sample of the same person, matched by shared clones.

This clonotype was counted at least ten times. A junction boundary mismatches the germline segment, possibly from a read error. V usage is TRBV11-2 and J usage is TRBJ2-5; D is possibly TRBD1 or TRBD2 (6 bases each). This CDR3 spans 15 amino acids. Germline lookup yields CDR1 SGHAT and CDR2 FQNNGV. The CDR3 spells CASSSSWGAGETQCF. The CDR3, as DNA: TGTGCCAGCAGCTCCAGTTGGGGGGCCGGAGAGACCCAGTGCTTC.

There are many counts of this clonotype. The gene calls are TRBV6-5 and TRBJ1-2, with D unresolved. CDR3 length: 12 amino acids. Trimming cost V 5 bases and J 4 bases, with 8 bases left between them. The germline gives CDR1 MNHEY, CDR2 SVGAGI. CDR3 DNA sequence: TGTGCCAGCAGTCGGCACATCTATGGCTACACCTTC. Its protein is CASSRHIYGYTF.

The rearrangement uses TRBV28 and TRBJ2-7; D gene unclear. This CDR3 region has 12 residues. V lost 6 bases and J lost 3, with 9 bases in between. The germline V gene has CDR1 MDHEN and CDR2 SYDVKM. The CDR3, as DNA: TGTGCCAGCAGGGTGAAAGGCTACGAGCAGTACTTC. As protein: CASRVKGYEQYF.

This clonotype was picked up many times. The chain uses TRBV5-5 and TRBJ1-2; 10 bases map to TRBD1. The CDR3 has 15 amino acids. The V and J ends lost 3 bases and 4 bases, in that order; junction bases with no gene match: 6. Germline-derived CDR1 and CDR2 are SGHKS and YYEKEE (reference sequence). The DNA for the CDR3 is TGTGCCAGCAGCTACGGGACAGGGGCCGGCTATGGCTACACCTTC. This sequence encodes CASSYGTGAGYGYTF.

This clonotype was observed many times. The V gene is TRBV20-1, the J gene TRBJ2-5, with D possibly being TRBD2 (6 bases). The CDR3 extends over 14 amino acids. Trimming removed 1 base from V and 4 bases from J, with 13 bases in between. CDR1 is DFQATT, CDR2 SNEGSKA, per germline (reference sequence). The DNA of the CDR3 is TGCAGTGCTAGAGTAAAGTACGGGGGAGAGACCCAGTACTTC. Translation: CSARVKYGGETQYF.